This T cell receptor beta chain was observed in a study of early T cells in non-severe SARS-CoV-2 infection. Study observations and caveats: The study's VDJdb matching favored anti-spike CD8 responses and missed private and CD4 specificities.

Germline values: CDR1 SGHRS, CDR2 YFSETQ. The V end was cut by 5 bases, the J end by 4 bases, with 12 bases between. This CDR3 comprises 13 residues. This clonotype was seen a handful of times. Its specificity is unknown. TCRdb reprocessed the 5' RACE reads via MiXCR and lists one record per CDR3 protein. The table records fewer than 60,000 distinct CDR3 sequences, about 11% of them present only once. The rearrangement links TRBV5-1 to TRBJ1-2; the D is unclear. This receptor was obtained from an adult who was a healthcare worker with PCR-confirmed SARS-CoV-2 infection or an uninfected control (not recorded which). The sequenced material came from whole blood. CDR3 sequence reads: CASSPDTIYGYTF. For the CDR3, the DNA is TGCGCCAGCAGTCCAGACACCATCTATGGCTACACCTTC.